This TCR beta chain was profiled in a study of T cells after yellow fever vaccination. At least ten counts were recorded for this clonotype. Its antigen is still unknown. The germline gives CDR1 LNHNV, CDR2 YYDKDF (reference sequence). This CDR3 spans 16 amino acids. V shed 7 bases and J 3 bases; nucleotides not matched to a gene: 8. A single record per CDR3 protein comes from TCRdb applying MiXCR to the 5' RACE reads. This sample has 100,000 to 150,000 distinct CDR3 sequences, with approximately 7% found just once. Notes on the study in general: The secondary response was weaker, and its peak arrived faster, on day 5 versus 15.

This sequence originates from a man aged 18-30 years who received the YFV17D yellow fever vaccine. This specimen consisted of CD4+ T cells sorted from PBMCs, obtained 9 to 10 days after the first yellow fever vaccination. V is TRBV15 and J is TRBJ2-4; TRBD1 matches 11 bases. For the CDR3, the DNA is TGTGCCACCACCATGGGACAGGGGGTCCTCAAAAACATTCAGTACTTC. Residues: CATTMGQGVLKNIQYF. Full variable domain (remainder filled in from reference TRBV15 and TRBJ2-4): DAMVIQNPRYQVTQFGKPVTLSCSQTLNHNVMYWYQQKSSQAPKLLFHYYDKDFNNEADTPDNFQSRRPNTSFCFLDIRSPGLGDTAMYLCATTMGQGVLKNIQYFGAGTRLSVL.